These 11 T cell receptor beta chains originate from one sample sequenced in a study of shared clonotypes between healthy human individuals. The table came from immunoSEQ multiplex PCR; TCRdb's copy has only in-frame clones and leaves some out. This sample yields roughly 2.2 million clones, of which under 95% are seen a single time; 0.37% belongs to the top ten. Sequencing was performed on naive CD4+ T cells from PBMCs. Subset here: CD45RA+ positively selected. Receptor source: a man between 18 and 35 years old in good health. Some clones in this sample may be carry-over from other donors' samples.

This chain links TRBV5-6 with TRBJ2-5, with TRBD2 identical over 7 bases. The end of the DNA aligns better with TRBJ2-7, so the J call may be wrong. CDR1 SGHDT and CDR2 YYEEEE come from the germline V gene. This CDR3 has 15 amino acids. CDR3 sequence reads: CASSLGLAASYEQYF. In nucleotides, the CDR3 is TGTGCCAGCAGCTTGGGGCTAGCGGCCTCCTACGAGCAGTACTTC.

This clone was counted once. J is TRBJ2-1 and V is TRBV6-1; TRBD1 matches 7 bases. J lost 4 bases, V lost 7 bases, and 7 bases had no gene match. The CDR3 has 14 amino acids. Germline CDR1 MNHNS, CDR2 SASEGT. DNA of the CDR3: TGTGCCAGCACCCTATCGGGACAGTACAATGAGCAGTTCTTC. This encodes CASTLSGQYNEQFF.

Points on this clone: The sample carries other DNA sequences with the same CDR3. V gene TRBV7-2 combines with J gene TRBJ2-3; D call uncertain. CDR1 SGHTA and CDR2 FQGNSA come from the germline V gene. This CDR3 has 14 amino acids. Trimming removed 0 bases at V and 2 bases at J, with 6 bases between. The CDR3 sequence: CASSLAAPTDTQYF. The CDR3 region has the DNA TGTGCCAGCAGCTTAGCTGCCCCCACAGATACGCAGTATTTT.

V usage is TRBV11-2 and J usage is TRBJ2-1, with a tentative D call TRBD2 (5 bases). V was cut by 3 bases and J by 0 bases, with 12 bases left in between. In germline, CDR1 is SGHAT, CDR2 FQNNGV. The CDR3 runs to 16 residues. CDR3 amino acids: CASSFASGSSYNEQFF. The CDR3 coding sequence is TGTGCCAGCAGCTTCGCGTCGGGGAGCTCCTACAATGAGCAGTTCTTC.

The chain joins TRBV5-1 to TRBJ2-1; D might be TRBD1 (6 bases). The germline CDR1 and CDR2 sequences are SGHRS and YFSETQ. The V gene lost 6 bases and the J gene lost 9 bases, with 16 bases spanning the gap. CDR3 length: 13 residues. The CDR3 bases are TGCGCCAGCACCATCGACAGGCCGGGTGAGCAGTTCTTC. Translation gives CASTIDRPGEQFF.

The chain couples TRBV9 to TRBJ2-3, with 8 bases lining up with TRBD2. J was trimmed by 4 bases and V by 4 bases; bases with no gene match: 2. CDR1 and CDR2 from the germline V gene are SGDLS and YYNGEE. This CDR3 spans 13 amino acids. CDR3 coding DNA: TGTGCCAGCAGCAGCGGGAGTGCAGATACGCAGTATTTT. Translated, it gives CASSSGSADTQYF. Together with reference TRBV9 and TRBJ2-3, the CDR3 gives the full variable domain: DSGVTQTPKHLITATGQRVTLRCSPRSGDLSVYWYQQSLDQGLQFLIQYYNGEERAKGNILERFSAQQFPDLHSELNLSSLELGDSALYFCASSSGSADTQYFGPGTRLTVL.

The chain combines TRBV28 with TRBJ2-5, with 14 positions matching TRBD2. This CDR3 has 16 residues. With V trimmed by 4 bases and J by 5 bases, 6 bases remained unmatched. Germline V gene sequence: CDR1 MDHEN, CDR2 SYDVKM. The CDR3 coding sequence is TGTGCCAGCAGTTCCACGGGACTAGCGGGAGCGGAGACCCAGTACTTC. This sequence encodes CASSSTGLAGAETQYF.

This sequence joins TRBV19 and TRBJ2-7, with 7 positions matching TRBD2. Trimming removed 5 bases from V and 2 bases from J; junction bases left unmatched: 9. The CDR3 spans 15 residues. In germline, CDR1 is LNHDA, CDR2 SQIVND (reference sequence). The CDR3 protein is CASSQASGYPYEQYF. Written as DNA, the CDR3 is TGTGCCAGTAGTCAGGCTAGCGGCTACCCCTACGAGCAGTACTTC. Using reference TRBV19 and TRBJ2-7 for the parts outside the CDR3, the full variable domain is DGGITQSPKYLFRKEGQNVTLSCEQNLNHDAMYWYRQDPGQGLRLIYYSQIVNDFQKGDIAEGYSVSREKKESFPLTVTSAQKNPTAFYLCASSQASGYPYEQYFGPGTRLTVT.

The CDR3 spells CACSGQPHQPQHF. The DNA of the CDR3 is TGTGCCTGCTCCGGACAGCCCCATCAGCCCCAGCATTTT. This sequence joins TRBV30 and TRBJ1-5; TRBD1 is a possible D gene (6 bases). Germline CDR1 is GTSNPN and CDR2 is SVGIG (reference sequence). This CDR3 comprises 13 residues. Trimming stripped 6 bases from V and 5 bases from J, with 14 bases between.

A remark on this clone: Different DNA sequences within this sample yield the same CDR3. This CDR3 reads CASSSRGYGYTF. The DNA for the CDR3 is TGTGCCAGCAGTTCGCGGGGCTATGGCTACACCTTC. The chain recombines TRBV28 with TRBJ1-2; D is unclear. V dropped 4 bases and J dropped 4 bases, with 7 bases sitting between them. The CDR3 extends over 12 amino acids. Germline V gene lookup returns CDR1 MDHEN and CDR2 SYDVKM.

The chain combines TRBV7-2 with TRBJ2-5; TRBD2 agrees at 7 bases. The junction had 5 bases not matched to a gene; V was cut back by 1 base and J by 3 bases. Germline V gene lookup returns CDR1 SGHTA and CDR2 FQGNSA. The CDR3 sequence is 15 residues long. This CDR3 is CASSLDSSGKETQYF. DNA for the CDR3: TGTGCCAGCAGCTTAGACAGCAGCGGGAAAGAGACCCAGTACTTC.